What follows are 9 T cell receptor beta chains derived from one specimen sequenced in a study of T cells in Graves' hyperthyroidism and ophthalmopathy. TCR beta CDR3 regions were amplified from RNA. Initially, a first-round RT-PCR of the TCR CDR3 employed the HTBI primer set. Each CDR3 protein gets one entry after TCRdb re-called the multiplex PCR reads with MiXCR. The sample holds around 610,000 distinct CDR3 sequences, over 12% seen once. Sequences were obtained from blood. These receptors originate from a woman aged 40 to 50 with Graves' ophthalmopathy.

The chain recombines TRBV11-2 with TRBJ2-7, with D perhaps TRBD1 (5 bases). The CDR3 contains 13 residues. The germline V and J ends were trimmed by 5 bases and 2 bases, with 10 bases remaining between them. Per germline, CDR1 SGHAT and CDR2 FQNNGV. The CDR3 spells CASSTGRTYEQYF. In DNA, the CDR3 is TGTGCCAGCAGCACAGGACGCACCTACGAGCAGTACTTC.

In its sample, this clonotype was seen a few times. This could be a read error, since a much larger clone is one nucleotide away. This sequence joins TRBV7-3 and TRBJ2-7; D is possibly TRBD2 (6 bases). The CDR3 runs 14 residues. V was pared by 4 bases and J by 9 bases, with 19 bases between. Per the germline V gene, CDR1 is SGHTA and CDR2 is FQGTGA. CDR3 bases: TGTGCCAGCAGCTCCGGAGGGCCCCCTATGATGCAGTACTTC. Translating gives CASSSGGPPMMQYF. The entire variable domain, with the rest obtained from reference TRBV7-3 and TRBJ2-7, is as follows: GAGVSQTPSNKVTEKGKYVELRCDPISGHTALYWYRQSLGQGPEFLIYFQGTGAADDSGLPNDRFFAVRPEGSVSTLKIQRTERGDSAVYLCASSSGGPPMMQYFGPGTRLTVT.

This clonotype was counted only a few times. The CDR3 DNA sequence: TGCGCCAGCAGCGAGGGGCAGGGGTGGGACGAGCAGTACTTC. It codes for CASSEGQGWDEQYF. J is TRBJ2-7 and V is TRBV5-1; maybe TRBD1 (6 bases). V was trimmed by 4 bases and J by 5 bases, leaving 16 bases between them. Per germline, CDR1 SGHRS and CDR2 YFSETQ. The CDR3 is 14 residues long.

The chain has TRBV27 and TRBJ1-1; D unresolved. The V gene's germline CDR1 is MNHEY and CDR2 SMNVEV (reference sequence). The CDR3 contains 12 residues. Trimming took off 2 bases at V and 8 bases at J, with 9 bases between the two ends. The CDR3 here is CASSLVGREAFF. CDR3 DNA: TGTGCCAGCAGTTTAGTAGGCAGGGAAGCTTTCTTT.

Only one count was recorded for this clonotype. The chain uses TRBV6-5 and TRBJ1-5; 8 positions agree with TRBD1. In germline, CDR1 is MNHEY, CDR2 SVGAGI. Trimming removed 2 bases from V and 5 bases from J; junction bases left unmatched: 8. The CDR3 totals 16 residues. CDR3 in DNA: TGTGCCAGCAGTTACCTGGACAGGGCGGAGGATCAGCCCCAGCATTTT. Translation gives CASSYLDRAEDQPQHF.

The chain employs TRBV11-2 and TRBJ2-7; perhaps TRBD1 as D (5 bases). Germline V lookup: CDR1 SGHAT, CDR2 FQNNGV. The CDR3 has 16 amino acids. Trimming removed 4 bases from V and 2 bases from J, with 18 bases in between. The DNA for the CDR3 is TGTGCCAGCAGCTACAACCGACAGCTAGTACCCTACGAGCAGTACTTC. Translated, it gives CASSYNRQLVPYEQYF.

This clonotype was seen many times. The chain recombines TRBV28 with TRBJ1-2, with D perhaps matching TRBD1 (5 bases). Per germline, CDR1 MDHEN and CDR2 SYDVKM. This CDR3 has 15 residues. V gave up 1 base and J gave up 2 bases, with 11 bases separating them. CDR3 DNA: TGTGCCAGCAGTTTATCTTCCTGGGGGAACTATGGCTACACCTTC. This gives the protein CASSLSSWGNYGYTF.

J is TRBJ2-2 and V is TRBV3-1; tentative D call: TRBD2 (6 bases). V shed 6 bases and J shed 3 bases, with 26 bases lying between them. The germline V gene encodes CDR1 LGHDT and CDR2 YNNKEL (reference sequence). There are 19 residues in the CDR3. The CDR3 is CASSSTPDGGVMHTGELFF. In DNA form, the CDR3 reads TGTGCCAGCAGTTCGACCCCCGATGGCGGGGTTATGCACACCGGGGAGCTGTTTTTT.

This chain connects TRBV28 to TRBJ1-1, with D hard to call. V was shortened by 8 bases and J by 10 bases, with 8 bases between the two germline ends. CDR3 length equals 9 residues. CDR1 is MDHEN and CDR2 is SYDVKM in the germline V gene. CDR3 loop: CASRIGAFF. CDR3 DNA: TGTGCCAGCCGAATTGGAGCTTTCTTT.